Following are 19 T cell receptor beta chains from one sample sequenced in a study of tumor-infiltrating lymphocytes in primary liver carcinoma (dated by TCRdb to about 2017). Blood RNA was extracted from unsorted whole blood using TRIzol reagent, and germline DNA was obtained with the DNeasy Blood & Tissue kit. Instrument on record: Illumina HiSeq 2500. TCRbeta-specific cDNA was reverse-transcribed from 500 to 550 ng total RNA using a constant-region primer and ProtoScript II reverse transcriptase. TCRbeta libraries were built with three nested multiplex PCR rounds, a slightly modified ARM-PCR procedure. Multiplex TRBV1-TRBV30 forward primers and a Cbeta reverse primer were used in the first two PCR rounds, each of which was run for approximately 10 cycles. TCRdb handled the public reads itself, with Q25 trimming in fastp and clone calling in MiXCR, and kept productive beta chains. Records with the same CDR3 protein are collapsed into one entry carrying the most frequent genes and DNA. This sample gives fewer than 400,000 distinct CDR3 sequences in total; over 55% of them show up just once. 9% of the sample belongs to the ten largest clones.

The sample consisted of peripheral blood. The receptors shown here come from a man in his forties or fifties with primary liver carcinoma and hepatitis B virus infection.

Points on this clonotype: A much larger clone differs by one base, so this may be a read error. Given the absence of the conserved phenylalanine or tryptophan at the CDR3 end, a read error is likely. V and J are TRBV4-1 and TRBJ2-5; TRBD1 agrees at 7 bases. Germline values: CDR1 MGHRA, CDR2 YSYEKL. The CDR3 is 16 amino acids. V dropped 1 base and J dropped 5; count of bases not matched to a gene: 10. The CDR3 nucleotides are TGCGCCAGCAGCCAAGGCCCGACAGGGACGTTTGAGACCCAGTACTCC. Translated, it gives CASSQGPTGTFETQYS.

In this sample, this clonotype turned up many times. The V gene is TRBV10-1, the J gene TRBJ1-6; unclear D gene. The CDR3 totals 13 residues. Trimming cost V 0 bases and J 7 bases, with 4 bases left between them. In germline, CDR1 is WNHNN, CDR2 SYGVQD (reference sequence). The CDR3 sequence is CASSESWNSPLHF. The CDR3 bases are TGCGCCAGCAGTGAGTCGTGGAATTCACCCCTCCACTTT.

A note on this clonotype: This may arise from a read error, as a much more abundant clone is one base away. J is TRBJ1-2 and V is TRBV4-3; D is unresolved. Germline CDR1 reads LGHNA; CDR2 reads YSLEER. There are 12 residues in the CDR3. CDR3 in amino acids: CPSSQGSGGYTF. DNA for the CDR3: TGCCCCAGCAGCCAAGGGTCCGGCGGCTACACCTTC.

This clonotype was seen just once. DNA of the CDR3: TGTGCCAGCAGCTTAGAGTCACGAGGTACGCAGTATTTT. This gives the protein CASSLESRGTQYF. V and J are TRBV7-9 and TRBJ2-3; D uncertain. CDR1 is SEHNR and CDR2 is FQNEAQ in the germline V gene (reference sequence). V was trimmed by 1 base and J by 8 bases, leaving 10 bases between them. CDR3 length equals 13 residues.

As regards this clonotype: A clone one base away is much larger, so this may be a read error. Here the CDR3 omits its conserved ending phenylalanine or tryptophan, so a read error is the likely source. This sequence joins TRBV4-2 and TRBJ2-5; 7 bases are a match to TRBD1. The CDR3 extends over 16 amino acids. Germline-derived CDR1 and CDR2 are LGHNA and YNFKEQ. V dropped 1 base and J dropped 1; count of bases not matched to a gene: 6. The CDR3 is CASSQGGTASQETQYI. Written as DNA, the CDR3 is TGTGCCAGCAGCCAAGGAGGGACAGCCTCCCAAGAGACCCAGTACATC.

With respect to this clonotype: Without the conserved terminal phenylalanine or tryptophan, this CDR3 likely stems from a read error. The rearrangement uses TRBV11-2 and TRBJ1-1; 10 bases fit TRBD1. V trimming: 7 bases; J trimming: 7 bases; junction bases outside the gene matches: 12. The CDR3 length is 15 residues. CDR1 and CDR2 from the germline V gene are SGHAT and FQNNGV. In DNA, the CDR3 is TGTGCCAGCAACTCGAGGACAGGGGGTTTCATTGAAGCTTTCTAT. It specifies CASNSRTGGFIEAFY.

CDR3 bases: TGTGCCAGCACTCCCGCGGGGGGATCAAAGACTAGCGGGAGGGAGTTCGACAATGAGCAGTTCTTC. Its protein is CASTPAGGSKTSGREFDNEQFF. V and J are TRBV12-3 or TRBV12-4 and TRBJ2-1, with 14 bases that match TRBD2. The J segment lost 5 bases and the V segment lost 7 bases, leaving 25 bases of the junction unmatched. The CDR3 is 22 amino acids.

The sample holds a few counts of this clonotype. The chain couples TRBV28 to TRBJ2-5, with D possibly TRBD2 on 6 matching bases. This CDR3 spans 14 amino acids. The germline V gene encodes CDR1 MDHEN and CDR2 SYDVKM. V was cut by 1 base and J by 7 bases, with 13 bases left in between. CDR3: CASSLYGRLGTQYF. DNA for the CDR3: TGTGCCAGCAGTTTATATGGGAGGCTAGGGACCCAGTACTTC.

In regard to this clonotype: One end of the junction is discordant with germline, which a read error may explain. The genes are TRBV6-2 or TRBV6-3 and TRBJ2-6; TRBD1 matches 10 bases. In germline, CDR1 is MNHEY, CDR2 SVGEGT. This CDR3 contains 18 residues. Here the CDR3 DNA reads TGTGCCAGCAGTTACCGGAGACAGGGGGCGTCTGGGGTCAACGACCTGACTTTC. This sequence encodes CASSYRRQGASGVNDLTF.

This clonotype was seen repeatedly, ten times or more. The chain has TRBV30 and TRBJ1-1, with D possibly matching TRBD1 (5 bases). The CDR3 runs to 12 residues. V lost 4 bases and J lost 3, with 9 bases in between. CDR1 is GTSNPN and CDR2 is SVGIG in the germline V gene (reference sequence). The CDR3 DNA reads as TGTGCCTGGAAGTGGACACACACTGAAGCTTTCTTT. Its translation is CAWKWTHTEAFF.

Concerning this clonotype itself: One junction end does not reproduce the germline sequence, and a read error may be involved. This chain connects TRBV28 to TRBJ2-1, with 9 positions matching TRBD1. CDR1 MDHEN and CDR2 SYDVKM come from the germline V gene. The CDR3 runs 15 residues. The CDR3 DNA is TGTACCAGCAGTCGACCGGGACAGGGTTTATGGGAGCACTTCTTC. Its protein product is CTSSRPGQGLWEHFF.

The chain carries TRBV30 and TRBJ2-7; D assignment may be TRBD1 or TRBD2 (5 bases each). CDR3 length: 14 residues. Germline-derived CDR1 and CDR2 are GTSNPN and SVGIG (reference sequence). Trimming took off 1 base at V and 3 bases at J, with 13 bases between the two ends. The CDR3 region is CAWSDWGTHYEQYF. The CDR3 DNA reads as TGTGCCTGGAGTGACTGGGGGACCCACTACGAGCAGTACTTC.

The table lists this clonotype with a count of one. Sequence at one end of the junction differs from germline and may be a read error. The gene calls are TRBV5-1 and TRBJ1-3; D may be TRBD1 (5 bases). The CDR3 covers 14 residues. From germline, CDR1 is SGHRS and CDR2 YFSETQ. CDR3: CASSYDSSGDTIYF. The CDR3 nucleotides read TGCGCCAGCAGCTACGACAGCTCTGGAGACACCATATATTTT.

A note on this clonotype: Its ends do not fully match the called genes, so a read error is possible. The genes are TRBV11-1 and TRBJ2-1; TRBD2 aligns across 10 bases. Germline CDR1 SGHAT, CDR2 FQDESV (reference sequence). This CDR3 has 16 amino acids. CDR3 sequence reads: CASSLLLAGRYNEQLF. The CDR3 coding sequence is TGTGCCAGCAGCCTCCTACTAGCGGGGCGGTACAATGAGCAGCTCTTC.

Note on this clonotype: Sequence at one end of the junction differs from germline and may be a read error. The chain employs TRBV11-2 and TRBJ2-1, with 9 bases that match TRBD1. Germline CDR1 is SGHAT and CDR2 is FQNNGV. The length of the CDR3 is 16 residues. CDR3 protein: CASNRMGQGSYNEEFF. The CDR3 region has the DNA TGTGCCAGCAACCGAATGGGACAGGGCTCCTACAATGAGGAGTTCTTC. The full variable domain, with the rest looked up from reference TRBV11-2 and TRBJ2-1, is EAGVAQSPRYKIIEKRQSVAFWCNPISGHATLYWYQQILGQGPKLLIQFQNNGVVDDSQLPKDRFSAERLKGVDSTLKIQPAKLEDSAVYLCASNRMGQGSYNEEFFGPGTRLTVL.

This chain connects TRBV4-1 to TRBJ2-7; weak D call: TRBD1 (5 bases). Trimming removed 3 bases from V and 2 bases from J, with 14 bases in between. The CDR3 consists of 15 residues. Germline-derived CDR1 and CDR2 are MGHRA and YSYEKL. The CDR3, as DNA: TGCGCCAGCAGCCATGATGATAGGGGCGCCTACGAGCAGTACTTC. It codes for CASSHDDRGAYEQYF.

V usage is TRBV2 and J usage is TRBJ2-1; TRBD2 agrees at 11 bases. The CDR3 is 15 residues long. V dropped 6 bases and J dropped 12; count of bases not matched to a gene: 13. Germline loops: CDR1 SNHLY, CDR2 FYNNEI. The CDR3 nucleotides are TGTGCCAGCAGGGCCGGGACTAGCGGATTGCAGGTGCAGTTCTTC. Protein sequence: CASRAGTSGLQVQFF.

Concerning this clonotype: Relative to the germline gene, one junction end is altered; a read error may explain this. The rearrangement uses TRBV14 and TRBJ1-2; 8 nucleotides align to TRBD1. The CDR3 has 13 amino acids. The germline V gene has CDR1 SGHDN and CDR2 FVKESK. CDR3 region: CAGSPDRVVGYTF. DNA for the CDR3: TGTGCCGGCAGCCCGGACAGGGTTGTTGGCTACACCTTC.

There are many counts of this clonotype. J is TRBJ1-5 and V is TRBV6-1; 9 bases agree with TRBD1. The V gene end was trimmed by 5 bases and the J gene end by 7 bases; junction bases not matched to a gene: 9. CDR3 length equals 15 residues. Germline CDR1 and CDR2: MNHNS and SASEGT. CDR3 in DNA: TGTGCCAGCAGTAACGTGGACAGGGGAGGCCAGCCCCAGCATTTT. Translation gives CASSNVDRGGQPQHF.